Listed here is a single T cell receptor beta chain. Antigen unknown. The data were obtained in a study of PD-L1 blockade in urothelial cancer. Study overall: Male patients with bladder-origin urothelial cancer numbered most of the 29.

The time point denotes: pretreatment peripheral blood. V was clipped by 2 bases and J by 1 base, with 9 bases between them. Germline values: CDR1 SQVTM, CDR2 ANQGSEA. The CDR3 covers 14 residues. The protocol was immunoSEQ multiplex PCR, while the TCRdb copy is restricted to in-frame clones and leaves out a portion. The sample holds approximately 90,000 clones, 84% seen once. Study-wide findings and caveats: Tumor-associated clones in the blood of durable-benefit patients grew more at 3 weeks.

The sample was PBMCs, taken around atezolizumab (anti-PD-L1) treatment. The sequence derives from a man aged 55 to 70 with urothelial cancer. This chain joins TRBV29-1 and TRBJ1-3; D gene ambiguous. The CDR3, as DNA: TGCAGCGTTGAATTAGCGGGTTCTGGAAACACCATATATTTT. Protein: CSVELAGSGNTIYF.